Listed here are 7 T cell receptor beta chains from one sample, sequenced in a study of T cell responses to AZD1222 COVID-19 vaccine. Some clones are missing from TCRdb's copy, which holds only in-frame ones; the method was immunoSEQ multiplex PCR. The sample records about 99,000 clones, approximately 88% being singletons. The specimen was peripheral blood, collected on day 0 of AZD1222 vaccination. The receptors were sampled from an adult in good health.

The chain uses TRBV9 and TRBJ1-4; 11 nucleotides match TRBD1. The CDR3 is 15 amino acids. Unmatched junction bases numbered 9, after V lost 4 bases and J lost 10 bases. CDR1 is SGDLS, CDR2 YYNGEE, per germline. The CDR3, as DNA: TGTGCCAGCAGCCAGTCCGGGACAGGGGGGGTAAAACTGTTTTTT. Translating gives CASSQSGTGGVKLFF.

The gene calls are TRBV5-1 and TRBJ1-2, with D hard to call. The CDR3 has 14 amino acids. Germline CDR1 is SGHRS and CDR2 is YFSETQ. Trimming stripped 4 bases from V and 6 bases from J, with 16 bases between. CDR3: CASSPRPVGDGYTF. The CDR3 DNA follows: TGCGCCAGCAGCCCAAGGCCAGTTGGGGATGGCTACACCTTC.

This clone was counted a few times. The chain combines TRBV10-3 with TRBJ1-1, with a tentative D call TRBD1 (6 bases). The CDR3 contains 13 residues. The germline V gene encodes CDR1 ENHRY and CDR2 SYGVKD. The germline V and J ends were trimmed by 0 bases and 5 bases, with 7 bases remaining between them. In DNA form, the CDR3 reads TGTGCCATCAGTGAGTCAGGGGGTACTGAAGCTTTCTTT. Translated: CAISESGGTEAFF.

V gene TRBV7-9 combines with J gene TRBJ1-5; D ambiguous. There are 17 residues in the CDR3. With 4 bases removed from V and 3 bases from J, the gap between germline ends came to 19 bases. CDR1 and CDR2 from the germline V gene are SEHNR and FQNEAQ (reference sequence). The CDR3 region is CASSSLSGLKDNQPQHF. In DNA, the CDR3 is TGTGCCAGCAGCTCCTTGAGCGGGCTGAAGGACAATCAGCCCCAGCATTTT.

The chain is built from TRBV5-1 and TRBJ2-7; the D is unclear. V gave up 4 bases and J gave up 0 bases, with 8 bases separating them. The CDR3 spans 13 residues. The germline CDR1 and CDR2 sequences are SGHRS and YFSETQ. As DNA, the CDR3 is TGCGCCAGCAGCGAAAGAAGCTCCTACGAGCAGTACTTC. Protein product: CASSERSSYEQYF.

This clone was seen a single time. This chain connects TRBV6-5 to TRBJ1-1, with 7 bases fitting TRBD1. Germline values: CDR1 MNHEY, CDR2 SVGAGI. This CDR3 region has 15 residues. The J segment lost 4 bases and the V segment lost 0 bases, leaving 5 bases of the junction unmatched. The CDR3 loop reads CASSYSPGGATEAFF. DNA for the CDR3: TGTGCCAGCAGTTACTCGCCAGGGGGTGCCACTGAAGCTTTCTTT.

The rearrangement links TRBV4-3 to TRBJ2-1; the match to TRBD2 covers 9 bases. Losses at the gene ends were 0 bases for V and 2 bases for J; bases not matched to a gene: 5. CDR1 LGHNA and CDR2 YSLEER come from the germline V gene. The CDR3 totals 17 residues. The CDR3: CASSQETSGPPYNEQFF. CDR3 nucleotide sequence: TGCGCCAGCAGCCAAGAAACTAGCGGGCCCCCCTACAATGAGCAGTTCTTC.